These T cell receptor beta chains were read from a single sample in a study of blood T cell repertoires in COVID-19. Measured with immunoSEQ multiplex PCR; TCRdb has only the in-frame clones, and not every one. The sample contains 60,000 or so clones, 80% to 95% of which appear only once. The sequenced sample consisted of peripheral blood. These receptors originate from a human donor with active COVID-19. The donor label of this sample is uncertain. Both conserved end residues are trimmed from each CDR3.

TRBV9	TRBJ1-2	ASSGTGAYGYT
TRBV19	TRBJ2-5	ASTSGETQY
TRBV6-5	TRBJ1-4	ASRMSTGPQKLF
TRBV19	TRBJ2-1	ASSGQGSEQF
TRBV3-1/TRBV3-2	TRBJ2-7	ASSQGGEQY
TRBV12-3/TRBV12-4	TRBJ2-1	ASRLDGDEQF
TRBV7-2	TRBJ1-4	ASSANAPGNEKLF
TRBV28	TRBJ2-7	ASSFDRSSYEQY
TRBV5-1	TRBJ2-5	ASTRDREQGTQY
TRBV27	TRBJ2-4	ASRTDTNIQY
TRBV6-5	TRBJ1-5	ASNPQGISNQPQH
TRBV9	TRBJ2-1	ASSVSRSSYNEQF
TRBV19	TRBJ2-5	ASSAQVTGETQY
TRBV29-1	TRBJ2-2	SVGAGTGVNGELF
TRBV5-1	TRBJ1-1	ASSSGTDNTEAF
TRBV19	TRBJ2-1	ASSIVEGGEQF
TRBV6-2/TRBV6-3	TRBJ1-4	ASSRNRGEKLF
TRBV7-6	TRBJ2-7	ASSLAAGQGEYEQY
TRBV4-2	TRBJ2-2	ASSQPGTMNTGELF
TRBV7-6	TRBJ2-3	ASSQWTSGGTDTQY
TRBV13	TRBJ1-4	ASSLGEGNEKLF
TRBV27	TRBJ2-5	ASSSWTSGPYQETQY
TRBV4-1	TRBJ2-1	ASSQDGRGPYNEQF
TRBV5-8	TRBJ1-1	ASSLRTEAF
TRBV7-6	TRBJ2-2	ASNPSNSATGELF
TRBV6-2/TRBV6-3	TRBJ2-1	ASTPTVGGTYNEQF
TRBV9	TRBJ2-1	ASSVGLAGVLGNEQF
TRBV6-2/TRBV6-3	TRBJ1-1	ASSYSAGDEAF
TRBV4-2	TRBJ2-1	ASSPLAGLDEQF
TRBV30	TRBJ2-7	AWSPSPPTSPNPRQY
TRBV11-2	TRBJ1-5	ASSKTGQDQPQH
TRBV4-1	TRBJ2-7	ASSQSDPSRGEQY
TRBV28	TRBJ2-7	ASSLNPGSYEQY
TRBV7-2	TRBJ1-5	ASSPRGLRGRDQPQH
TRBV5-6	TRBJ2-2	ASSTTPLGTGELF
TRBV14	TRBJ2-1	ASSQDLGGEQF
TRBV7-9	TRBJ1-2	ASSLRGARDSSYGYT
TRBV7-2	TRBJ1-3	ASSLAANTIY
TRBV7-3	TRBJ2-1	ASSSYSGTYNEQF
TRBV7-9	TRBJ2-1	ASSPRLAGESEQF
TRBV18	TRBJ2-7	ASSPRDRGYEQY
TRBV6-5	TRBJ2-7	ASSRGTGRPYEQY
TRBV6-5	TRBJ1-6	ASHRAYNSPLH
TRBV4-2	TRBJ1-1	ASSQEAVMNTEAF
TRBV7-8	TRBJ2-7	ASSPGTSGRYEQY
TRBV4-1	TRBJ2-4	ASSPGGTSGIFSIQY